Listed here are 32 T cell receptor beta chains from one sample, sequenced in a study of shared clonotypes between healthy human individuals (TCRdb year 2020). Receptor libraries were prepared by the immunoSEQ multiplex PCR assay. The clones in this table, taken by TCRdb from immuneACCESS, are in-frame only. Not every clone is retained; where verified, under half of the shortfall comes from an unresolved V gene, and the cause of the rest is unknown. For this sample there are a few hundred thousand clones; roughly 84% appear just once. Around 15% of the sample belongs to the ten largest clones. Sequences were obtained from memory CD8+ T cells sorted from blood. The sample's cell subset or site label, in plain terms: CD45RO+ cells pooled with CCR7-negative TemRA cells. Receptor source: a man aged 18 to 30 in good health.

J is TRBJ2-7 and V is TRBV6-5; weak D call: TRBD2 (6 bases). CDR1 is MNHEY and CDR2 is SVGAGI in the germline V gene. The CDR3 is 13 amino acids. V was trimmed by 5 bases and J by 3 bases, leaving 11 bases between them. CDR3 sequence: CASSTRRGYEQYF. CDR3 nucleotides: TGTGCCAGCAGTACCCGGAGGGGCTACGAGCAGTACTTC.

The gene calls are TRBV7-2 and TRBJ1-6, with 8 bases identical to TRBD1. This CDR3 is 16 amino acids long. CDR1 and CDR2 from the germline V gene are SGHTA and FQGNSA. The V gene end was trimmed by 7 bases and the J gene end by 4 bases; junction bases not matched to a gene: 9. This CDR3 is CASNGQGQDYNSPLHF. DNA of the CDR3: TGTGCCAGCAACGGACAGGGCCAAGATTATAATTCACCCCTCCACTTT.

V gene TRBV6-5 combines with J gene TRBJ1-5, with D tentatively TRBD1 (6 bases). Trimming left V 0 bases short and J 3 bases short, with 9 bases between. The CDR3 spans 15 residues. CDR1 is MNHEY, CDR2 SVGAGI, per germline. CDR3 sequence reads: CASSYSGQINQPQHF. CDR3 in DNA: TGTGCCAGCAGTTACTCAGGACAGATCAATCAGCCCCAGCATTTT.

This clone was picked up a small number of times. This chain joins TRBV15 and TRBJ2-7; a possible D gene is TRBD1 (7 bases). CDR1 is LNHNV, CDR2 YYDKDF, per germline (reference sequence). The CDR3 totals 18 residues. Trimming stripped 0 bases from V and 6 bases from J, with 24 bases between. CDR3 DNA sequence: TGTGCCACCAGCAGAGATAAGCTGTCACAGGGGCCGGGGGTCGAGCAGTACTTC. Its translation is CATSRDKLSQGPGVEQYF.

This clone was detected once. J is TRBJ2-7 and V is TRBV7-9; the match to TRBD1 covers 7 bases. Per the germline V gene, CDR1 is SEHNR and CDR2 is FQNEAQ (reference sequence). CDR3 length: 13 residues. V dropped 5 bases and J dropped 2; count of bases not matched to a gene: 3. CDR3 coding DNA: TGTGCCAGCAGCAGGGACAGCACCTACGAGCAGTACTTC. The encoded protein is CASSRDSTYEQYF.

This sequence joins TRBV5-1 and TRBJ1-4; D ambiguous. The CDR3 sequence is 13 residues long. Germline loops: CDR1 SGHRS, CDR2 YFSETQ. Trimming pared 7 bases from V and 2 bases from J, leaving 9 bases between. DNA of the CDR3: TGCGCCAGCCACGGGCAGACTAATGAAAAACTGTTTTTT. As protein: CASHGQTNEKLFF.

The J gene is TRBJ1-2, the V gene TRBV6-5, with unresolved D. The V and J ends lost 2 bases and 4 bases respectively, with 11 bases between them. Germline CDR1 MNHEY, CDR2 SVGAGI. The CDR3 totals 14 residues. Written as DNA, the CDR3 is TGTGCCAGCAGTTACGGGGATTCGGGCTATGGCTACACCTTC. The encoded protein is CASSYGDSGYGYTF.

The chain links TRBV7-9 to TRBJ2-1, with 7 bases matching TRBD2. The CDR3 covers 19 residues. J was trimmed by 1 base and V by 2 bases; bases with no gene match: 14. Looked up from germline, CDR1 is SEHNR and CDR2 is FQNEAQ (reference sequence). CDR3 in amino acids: CASSLYGFRREQSYNEQFF. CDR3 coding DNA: TGTGCCAGCAGCTTATACGGTTTCAGGCGGGAGCAATCCTACAATGAGCAGTTCTTC.

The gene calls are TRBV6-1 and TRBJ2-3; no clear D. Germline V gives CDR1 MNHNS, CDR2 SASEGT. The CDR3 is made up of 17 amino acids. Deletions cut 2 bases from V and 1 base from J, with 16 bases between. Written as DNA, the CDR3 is TGTGCCAGCAGTGAAAACCTCCTAGAGGTGGGCACAGATACGCAGTATTTT. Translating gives CASSENLLEVGTDTQYF.

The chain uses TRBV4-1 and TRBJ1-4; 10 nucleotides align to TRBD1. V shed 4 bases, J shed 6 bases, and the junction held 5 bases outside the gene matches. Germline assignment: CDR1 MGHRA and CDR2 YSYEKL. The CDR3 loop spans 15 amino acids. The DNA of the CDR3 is TGCGCCAGCAGCCGCCGACAGGGGGCACATGAAAAACTGTTTTTT. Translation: CASSRRQGAHEKLFF.

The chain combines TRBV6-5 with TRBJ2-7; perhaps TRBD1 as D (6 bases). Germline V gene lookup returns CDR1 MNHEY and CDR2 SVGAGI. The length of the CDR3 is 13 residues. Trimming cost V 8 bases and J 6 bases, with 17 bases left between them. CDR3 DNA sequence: TGTGCCAGCCGATACTCGGAAGGGGGCGAGCAGTACTTC. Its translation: CASRYSEGGEQYF.

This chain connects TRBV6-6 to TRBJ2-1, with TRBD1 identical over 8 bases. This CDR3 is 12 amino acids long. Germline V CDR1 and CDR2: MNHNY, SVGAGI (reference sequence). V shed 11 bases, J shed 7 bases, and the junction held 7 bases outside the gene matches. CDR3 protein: CAGGQVTNEQFF. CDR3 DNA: TGTGCCGGGGGACAGGTGACTAATGAGCAGTTCTTC.

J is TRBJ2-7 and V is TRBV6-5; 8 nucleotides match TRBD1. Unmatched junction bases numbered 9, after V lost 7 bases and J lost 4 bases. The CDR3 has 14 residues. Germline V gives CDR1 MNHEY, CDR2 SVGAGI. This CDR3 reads CASKSTGESYEQYF. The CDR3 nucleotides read TGTGCCAGCAAATCGACAGGGGAATCATACGAGCAGTACTTC.

The CDR3, as DNA: TGTGCCCCCATCGCCGGGGGGACTACCTACGAGCAGTACTTC. The encoded protein is CAPIAGGTTYEQYF. The chain couples TRBV25-1 to TRBJ2-7, with 7 nucleotides matching TRBD2. CDR3 length: 14 residues. The J segment lost 2 bases and the V segment lost 11 bases, leaving 12 bases of the junction unmatched. CDR1 and CDR2 from the germline V gene are MGHDK and SYGVNS.

The CDR3 DNA reads TGTGCCAGCAGCCCGACAGGACCGTACCAAGAGACCCAGTACTTC. Amino acid sequence: CASSPTGPYQETQYF. The chain employs TRBV7-6 and TRBJ2-5; D is perhaps TRBD1 (6 bases). The germline gives CDR1 SGHVS, CDR2 FNYEAQ. V shed 5 bases and J shed 0 bases, with 13 bases lying between them. The CDR3 runs 15 residues.

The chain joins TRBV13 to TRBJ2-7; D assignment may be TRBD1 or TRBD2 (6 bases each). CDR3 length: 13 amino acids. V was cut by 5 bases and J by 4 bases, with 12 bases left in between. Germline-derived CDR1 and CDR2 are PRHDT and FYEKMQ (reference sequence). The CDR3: CASSPTRGYEQYF. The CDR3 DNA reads TGTGCCAGCAGCCCGACTAGGGGGTACGAGCAGTACTTC.

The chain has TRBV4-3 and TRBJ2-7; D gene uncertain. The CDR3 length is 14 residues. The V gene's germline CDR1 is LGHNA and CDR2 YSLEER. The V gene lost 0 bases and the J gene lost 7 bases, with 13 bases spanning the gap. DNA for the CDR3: TGCGCCAGCAGCCAAGATCGTGGCCTCGTGGAGCAGTACTTC. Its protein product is CASSQDRGLVEQYF.

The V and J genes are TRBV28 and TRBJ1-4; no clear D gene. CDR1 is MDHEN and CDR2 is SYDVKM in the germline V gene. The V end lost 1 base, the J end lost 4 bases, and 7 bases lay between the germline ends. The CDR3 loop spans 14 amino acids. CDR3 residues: CASSLLRFNEKLFF. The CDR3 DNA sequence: TGTGCCAGCAGTTTATTACGGTTTAATGAAAAACTGTTTTTT.

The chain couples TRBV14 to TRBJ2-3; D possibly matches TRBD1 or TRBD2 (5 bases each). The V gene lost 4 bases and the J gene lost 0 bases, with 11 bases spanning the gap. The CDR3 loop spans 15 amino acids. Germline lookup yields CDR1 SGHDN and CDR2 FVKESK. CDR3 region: CASSPGTASTDTQYF. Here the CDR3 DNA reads TGTGCCAGCAGCCCCGGGACGGCGAGCACAGATACGCAGTATTTT.

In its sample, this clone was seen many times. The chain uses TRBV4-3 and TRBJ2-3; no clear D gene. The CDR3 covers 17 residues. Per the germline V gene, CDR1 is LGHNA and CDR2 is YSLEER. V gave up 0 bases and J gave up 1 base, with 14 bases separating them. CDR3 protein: CASSQDLAEVGTDTQYF. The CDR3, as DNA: TGCGCCAGCAGCCAAGATCTGGCCGAGGTGGGCACAGATACGCAGTATTTT.

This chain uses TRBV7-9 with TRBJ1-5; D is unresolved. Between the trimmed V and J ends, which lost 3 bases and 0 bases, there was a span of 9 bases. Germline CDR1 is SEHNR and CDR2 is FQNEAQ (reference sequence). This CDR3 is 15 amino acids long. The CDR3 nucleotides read TGTGCCAGCAGCTTGCAAGGGTATAGCAATCAGCCCCAGCATTTT. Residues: CASSLQGYSNQPQHF.

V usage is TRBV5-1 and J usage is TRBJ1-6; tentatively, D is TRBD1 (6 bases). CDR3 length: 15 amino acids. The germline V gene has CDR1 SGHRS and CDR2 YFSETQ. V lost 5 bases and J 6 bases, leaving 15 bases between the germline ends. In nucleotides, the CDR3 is TGCGCCAGCAGAATACAGGGCGGTCTTAATTCACCCCTCCACTTT. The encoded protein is CASRIQGGLNSPLHF.

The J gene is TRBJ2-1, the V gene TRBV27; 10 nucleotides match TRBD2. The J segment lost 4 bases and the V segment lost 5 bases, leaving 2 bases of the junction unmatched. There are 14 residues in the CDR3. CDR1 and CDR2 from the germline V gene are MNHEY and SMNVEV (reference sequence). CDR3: CASSLSGRYNEQFF. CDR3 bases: TGTGCCAGCAGTCTTAGCGGGAGGTACAATGAGCAGTTCTTC.

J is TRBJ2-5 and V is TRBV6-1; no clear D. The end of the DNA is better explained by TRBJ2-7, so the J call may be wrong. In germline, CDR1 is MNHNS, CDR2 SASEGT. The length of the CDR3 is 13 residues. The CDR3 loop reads CASSEGLLYEQYF. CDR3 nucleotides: TGTGCCAGCAGTGAAGGGCTTCTCTACGAGCAGTACTTC.

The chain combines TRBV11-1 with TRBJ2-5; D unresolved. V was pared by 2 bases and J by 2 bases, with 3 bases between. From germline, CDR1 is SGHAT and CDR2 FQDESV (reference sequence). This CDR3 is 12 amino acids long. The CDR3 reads CASSLPQETQYF. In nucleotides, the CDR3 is TGTGCCAGCAGCTTACCTCAAGAGACCCAGTACTTC.

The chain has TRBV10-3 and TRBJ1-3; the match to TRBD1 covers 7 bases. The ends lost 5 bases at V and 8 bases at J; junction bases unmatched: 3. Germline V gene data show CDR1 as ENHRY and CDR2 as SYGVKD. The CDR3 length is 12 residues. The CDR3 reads CAISPQGDTIYF. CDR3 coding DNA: TGTGCCATCAGTCCCCAGGGGGACACCATATATTTT.

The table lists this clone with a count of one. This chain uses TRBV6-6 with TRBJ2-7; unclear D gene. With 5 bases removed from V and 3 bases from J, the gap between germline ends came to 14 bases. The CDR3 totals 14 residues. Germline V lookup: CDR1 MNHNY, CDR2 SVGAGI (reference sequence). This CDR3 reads CASSTLPPYYEQYF. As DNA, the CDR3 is TGTGCCAGCAGTACACTCCCCCCTTACTACGAGCAGTACTTC.

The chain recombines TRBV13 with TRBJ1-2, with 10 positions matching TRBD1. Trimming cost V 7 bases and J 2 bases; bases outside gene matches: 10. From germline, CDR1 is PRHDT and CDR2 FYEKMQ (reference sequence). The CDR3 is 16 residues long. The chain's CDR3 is CASNTRGTGENYGYTF. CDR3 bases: TGTGCCAGCAACACCCGAGGGACAGGGGAAAACTATGGCTACACCTTC.

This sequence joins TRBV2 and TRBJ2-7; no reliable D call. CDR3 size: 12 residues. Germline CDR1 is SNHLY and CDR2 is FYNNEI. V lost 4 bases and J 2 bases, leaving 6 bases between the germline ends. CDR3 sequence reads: CASSGLAYEQYF. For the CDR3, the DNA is TGTGCCAGCAGTGGTCTTGCCTACGAGCAGTACTTC.

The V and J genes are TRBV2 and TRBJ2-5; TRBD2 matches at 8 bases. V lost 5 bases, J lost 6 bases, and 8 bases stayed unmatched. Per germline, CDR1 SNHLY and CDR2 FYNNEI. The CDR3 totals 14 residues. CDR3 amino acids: CASSLGLGQQTQYF. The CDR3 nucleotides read TGTGCCAGCAGTTTGGGACTAGGGCAGCAGACCCAGTACTTC.

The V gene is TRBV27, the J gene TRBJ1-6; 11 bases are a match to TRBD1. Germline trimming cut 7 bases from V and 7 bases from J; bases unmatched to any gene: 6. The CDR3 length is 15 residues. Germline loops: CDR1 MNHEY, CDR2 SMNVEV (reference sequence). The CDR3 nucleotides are TGTGCCAGCAACCCGGGACAGGGGGGCAATTCACCCCTCCACTTT. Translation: CASNPGQGGNSPLHF.

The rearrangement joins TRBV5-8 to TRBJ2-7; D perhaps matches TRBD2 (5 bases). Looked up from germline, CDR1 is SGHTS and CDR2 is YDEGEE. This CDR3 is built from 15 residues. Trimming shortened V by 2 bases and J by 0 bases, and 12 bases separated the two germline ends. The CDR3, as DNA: TGTGCCAGCAGCTTCGGTCTAGGAGGCTCCTACGAGCAGTACTTC. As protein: CASSFGLGGSYEQYF. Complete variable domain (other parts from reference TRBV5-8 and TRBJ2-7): EAGVTQSPTHLIKTRGQQATLRCSPISGHTSVYWYQQALGLGLQFLLWYDEGEERNRGNFPPRFSGRQFPNYSSELNVNALELEDSALYLCASSFGLGGSYEQYFGPGTRLTVT.